These 9 T cell receptor beta chains share one sample of origin, sequenced in a study of cytomegalovirus exposure and HLA in healthy donors. Amplification used 60 Vbeta primers and 13 Jbeta primers. TCRdb keeps only in-frame clones here, not all; method: immunoSEQ multiplex PCR. The table has some 140,000 clones, 80% seen once; the top ten hold around 2.2%. The sequenced material came from PBMCs. The source of these receptors is a man aged 25-40 years in good health and CMV-seronegative.

This chain joins TRBV9 and TRBJ1-5; no firm D call. From germline, CDR1 is SGDLS and CDR2 YYNGEE. Trimming pared 0 bases from V and 3 bases from J, leaving 16 bases between. The CDR3 has 17 amino acids. This CDR3 reads CASSVDVTPKHNQPQHF. CDR3 DNA sequence: TGTGCCAGCAGCGTAGATGTCACCCCAAAGCACAATCAGCCCCAGCATTTT.

A single count supports this clone. J is TRBJ2-1 and V is TRBV7-2; possible D gene TRBD2, 5 bases. V dropped 3 bases and J dropped 5 bases, with 8 bases sitting between them. Germline V lookup: CDR1 SGHTA, CDR2 FQGNSA. The CDR3 consists of 13 residues. This chain's CDR3 is CASSFSVNNEQFF. The CDR3 nucleotides are TGTGCCAGCAGCTTTAGCGTGAACAATGAGCAGTTCTTC.

For this clone: At one end, the junction sequence differs from germline, possibly due to a read error. This specimen includes other DNA sequences encoding the same CDR3. The V call is TRBV4-1, the J call TRBJ2-3, with 9 bases lining up with TRBD2. This CDR3 spans 16 amino acids. Germline lookup yields CDR1 MGHRA and CDR2 YSYEKL. The DNA of the CDR3 is TGCGCCAGCAGCCAAGGGGGAAGCGGGAGGACAGACACGCAGTATTTT. Encoded protein: CASSQGGSGRTDTQYF.

The chain employs TRBV5-6 and TRBJ2-5, with D uncertain. This CDR3 is 14 amino acids long. Germline lookup yields CDR1 SGHDT and CDR2 YYEEEE. The V gene lost 2 bases and the J gene lost 0 bases, with 8 bases spanning the gap. CDR3 coding DNA: TGTGCCAGCAGCTTTAGTTGGTACCAAGAGACCCAGTACTTC. This translates into CASSFSWYQETQYF.

CDR3 residues: CASSLGVGNSGSGNTIYF. The CDR3 nucleotides are TGCGCCAGCAGCTTGGGGGTCGGGAATAGCGGCTCTGGAAACACCATATATTTT. The genes are TRBV5-1 and TRBJ1-3; D is undetermined. Germline CDR1 and CDR2: SGHRS and YFSETQ. This CDR3 comprises 18 residues. Trimming took off 0 bases at V and 0 bases at J, with 16 bases between the two ends.

The V and J genes are TRBV15 and TRBJ1-1; maybe TRBD1 (5 bases). V lost 1 base, J lost 6 bases, and 12 bases lay in between. The CDR3 contains 14 residues. The germline V gene encodes CDR1 LNHNV and CDR2 YYDKDF (reference sequence). The CDR3 region has the DNA TGTGCCACCAGCAGAGGTGGGGGGATTGCTGAAGCTTTCTTT. Translated: CATSRGGGIAEAFF.

This clone was seen only a few times. This rearrangement joins TRBV5-6 to TRBJ2-7; 8 bases match TRBD1. Unmatched junction bases numbered 6, after V lost 2 bases and J lost 2 bases. Per the germline V gene, CDR1 is SGHDT and CDR2 is YYEEEE. The CDR3 extends over 15 amino acids. CDR3 DNA: TGTGCCAGCAGCTTCATCCGGGACAGGCCCTACGAGCAGTACTTC. Its translation is CASSFIRDRPYEQYF.

Comment on this clone: A read error is likely, as this CDR3 ends without the conserved phenylalanine or tryptophan. Because the CDR3's place on the DNA is in doubt, the DNA is left out and the CDR3 is given as listed by TCRdb. This chain connects TRBV5-6 to TRBJ2-2; the D call in the table, TRBD1, was not verified against the DNA. From germline, CDR1 is SGHDT and CDR2 YYEEEE. A total of 13 residues make up the CDR3, ends included. The CDR3 protein is CASSLGRGHSSWR.

The chain carries TRBV9 and TRBJ2-3; D unclear. CDR1 is SGDLS and CDR2 is YYNGEE in the germline V gene. This CDR3 is built from 13 residues. Trimming took 0 bases from V and 6 from J, leaving 8 bases between them. In nucleotides, the CDR3 is TGTGCCAGCAGCGTAGTCGAGTACGATACGCAGTATTTT. It encodes CASSVVEYDTQYF.